The rows below give T cell receptor beta chains drawn from one sample of a study of beta chain features in type 1 diabetes. Repertoires were generated with immunoSEQ multiplex PCR, while TCRdb's copy carries only in-frame clones and drops some. Here the sample spans about 340,000 clones, roughly 8% being singletons. Sequenced material: central memory CD4+ T cells from blood. The receptors here all came from a woman under 30 in good health. CDR3s include the opening cysteine and the closing phenylalanine or tryptophan. D genes are given only for firm matches. Expanded clones get a size class; other rows say once, few or many, or leave the size out.

v_call: TRBV28
j_call: TRBJ2-7
clone_size: few
d_call: TRBD2
cdr3_aa: CASSPTSGPRGYF
cdr3_nt: TGTGCCAGCAGCCCGACTAGCGGCCCACGTGGGTACTTC

v_call: TRBV19
j_call: TRBJ1-1
clone_size: NA
d_call: NA
cdr3_aa: CASKPDATKRTEAFF
cdr3_nt: TGTGCCAGTAAGCCAGACGCCACAAAAAGGACTGAAGCTTTCTTT

v_call: TRBV19
j_call: TRBJ2-6
clone_size: few
d_call: NA
cdr3_aa: CASSGLSSGANVLTF
cdr3_nt: TGTGCCAGTAGCGGACTGTCCTCTGGGGCCAACGTCCTGACTTTC

v_call: TRBV29-1
j_call: TRBJ2-1
clone_size: many
d_call: TRBD1
cdr3_aa: CSVVPGGKNEQFF
cdr3_nt: TGCAGCGTTGTCCCAGGGGGCAAGAATGAGCAGTTCTTC

v_call: TRBV4-3
j_call: TRBJ2-3
clone_size: few
d_call: NA
cdr3_aa: CASSQERSSLADTQYF
cdr3_nt: TGCGCCAGCAGCCAAGAACGAAGTAGTCTCGCAGATACGCAGTATTTT

v_call: TRBV2
j_call: TRBJ1-4
clone_size: few
d_call: NA
cdr3_aa: CASSVTDWREKLFF
cdr3_nt: TGTGCCAGCAGTGTTACCGACTGGAGAGAAAAACTGTTTTTT

v_call: TRBV4-3
j_call: TRBJ2-5
clone_size: few
d_call: NA
cdr3_aa: CASSQGILRETQYF
cdr3_nt: TGCGCCAGCAGCCAAGGGATTTTGCGAGAGACCCAGTACTTC

v_call: TRBV7-8
j_call: TRBJ2-7
clone_size: many
d_call: TRBD2
cdr3_aa: CASSLGSGTSGAEQYF
cdr3_nt: TGTGCCAGCAGCTTAGGCTCCGGGACTAGCGGAGCTGAGCAGTACTTC

v_call: TRBV14
j_call: TRBJ2-1
clone_size: NA
d_call: TRBD2
cdr3_aa: CASSQGTSGRIYNEQFF
cdr3_nt: TGTGCCAGCAGCCAAGGGACTAGCGGGAGGATTTACAATGAGCAGTTCTTC

v_call: TRBV18
j_call: TRBJ1-4
clone_size: NA
d_call: TRBD1
cdr3_aa: CASSPSRDRDGLFF
cdr3_nt: TGTGCCAGCTCACCGTCTCGAGACAGGGACGGACTGTTTTTT

v_call: TRBV29-1
j_call: TRBJ2-7
clone_size: NA
d_call: NA
cdr3_aa: CSVAVVFGEQYF
cdr3_nt: TGCAGCGTTGCCGTGGTATTTGGCGAGCAGTACTTC

v_call: TRBV7-2
j_call: TRBJ1-1
clone_size: NA
d_call: TRBD1
cdr3_aa: CASSFNGQGTEAFF
cdr3_nt: TGTGCCAGCAGCTTCAACGGACAGGGAACTGAAGCTTTCTTT

v_call: TRBV12-5
j_call: TRBJ1-6
clone_size: NA
d_call: NA
cdr3_aa: CALAGYNSPLHF
cdr3_nt: TGTGCTCTGGCGGGGTATAATTCACCCCTCCACTTT

v_call: TRBV7-9
j_call: TRBJ2-7
clone_size: NA
d_call: NA
cdr3_aa: CASSPTSYEQYF
cdr3_nt: TGTGCCAGCAGCCCGACCTCCTACGAGCAGTACTTC

v_call: TRBV6-5
j_call: TRBJ1-1
clone_size: few
d_call: TRBD1
cdr3_aa: CASRRDRGYTEAFF
cdr3_nt: TGTGCCAGCAGACGGGACAGGGGTTACACTGAAGCTTTCTTT